This T cell receptor (beta chain) originates from a study of identifying expanded T cells in peripheral blood. Collection occurred without any documented infections or immune events in donors. Data came from immunoSEQ multiplex PCR; TCRdb stores just in-frame clones and leaves some out. The sample yields 95,000 to 100,000 clones, around 88% seen once. In regard to this clone: Its matching antigen is unknown.

Overall study findings and caveats: Across healthy donors, higher total template counts meant significantly greater approximately 2-week count variance.

The V segment lost 4 bases and the J segment 3 bases; nucleotides outside the gene matches: 5. Per germline, CDR1 SGHRS and CDR2 YFSETQ. The CDR3 totals 15 residues. The TCR sequence derives from a person aged 18-69 years in good health. Material for sequencing was blood. The rearrangement links TRBV5-1 to TRBJ1-4; 8 nucleotides match TRBD1. This chain's CDR3 is CASSPQTGANEKLFF. CDR3 nucleotides: TGCGCCAGCAGCCCCCAGACAGGGGCTAATGAAAAACTGTTTTTT.